This is a list of T cell receptor beta chains from one sample in a study of shared clonotypes between healthy human individuals. The table came from immunoSEQ multiplex PCR; TCRdb's copy has only in-frame clones and leaves some out. The sample contains millions of clones, 80% to 95% of which appear only once. The sequenced material came from naive CD4+ T cells from PBMCs. The receptor set was obtained from a man aged 18 to 30 in good health. Some clones in this sample may be carry-over from other donors' samples. Each CDR3 is given with its conserved first and last residue. Each record gives: CDR3 protein, CDR3 DNA, J gene, V gene, clone size, D gene. A D gene is named only where the DNA matches it firmly. Rows give clone size only sometimes, using once, few, many, or a class for an expanded clone.

cdr3_aa: CASRISTGARTDTQYF; cdr3_nt: TGTGCCAGCAGAATATCGACAGGGGCCCGCACAGATACGCAGTATTTT; j_call: TRBJ2-3; v_call: TRBV21-1; clone_size: NA; d_call: NA
cdr3_aa: CSVAPSSGTDTQYF; cdr3_nt: TGCAGCGTTGCCCCTTCTAGCGGCACAGATACGCAGTATTTT; j_call: TRBJ2-3; v_call: TRBV29-1; clone_size: NA; d_call: NA
cdr3_aa: CASSPNQAGGAKNIQYF; cdr3_nt: TGTGCCAGCAGCCCGAATCAGGCGGGAGGAGCCAAAAACATTCAGTACTTC; j_call: TRBJ2-4; v_call: TRBV13; clone_size: NA; d_call: TRBD2
cdr3_aa: CASGGGLQETQYF; cdr3_nt: TGTGCCAGCGGTGGGGGACTACAAGAGACCCAGTACTTC; j_call: TRBJ2-5; v_call: TRBV11-2; clone_size: NA; d_call: TRBD2
cdr3_aa: CASSFSGAPYGYTF; cdr3_nt: TGCGCCAGCAGCTTTAGCGGGGCCCCCTATGGCTACACCTTC; j_call: TRBJ1-2; v_call: TRBV5-1; clone_size: NA; d_call: NA
cdr3_aa: CASGFGGGTEAFF; cdr3_nt: TGTGCTAGTGGTTTTGGAGGGGGGACTGAAGCTTTCTTT; j_call: TRBJ1-1; v_call: TRBV12-5; clone_size: NA; d_call: NA
cdr3_aa: CASSQATTGGGETQYF; cdr3_nt: TGCGCCAGCAGCCAAGCAACGACAGGGGGCGGAGAGACCCAGTACTTC; j_call: TRBJ2-5; v_call: TRBV4-3; clone_size: NA; d_call: TRBD1
cdr3_aa: CASSVNGLAGDASSYNEQFF; cdr3_nt: TGTGCCAGTAGTGTAAACGGACTAGCGGGAGACGCGAGCTCCTACAATGAGCAGTTCTTC; j_call: TRBJ2-1; v_call: TRBV19; clone_size: NA; d_call: TRBD2
cdr3_aa: CASSLKGLGGNTIYF; cdr3_nt: TGTGCCAGCAGTTTAAAGGGACTGGGCGGAAACACCATATATTTT; j_call: TRBJ1-3; v_call: TRBV27; clone_size: NA; d_call: NA
cdr3_aa: CASSQPGTNTEAFF; cdr3_nt: TGCGCCAGCAGCCAGCCGGGAACGAACACTGAAGCTTTCTTT; j_call: TRBJ1-1; v_call: TRBV4-3; clone_size: NA; d_call: NA
cdr3_aa: CAWSAGGYTEAFF; cdr3_nt: TGTGCCTGGAGTGCCGGCGGGTACACTGAAGCTTTCTTT; j_call: TRBJ1-1; v_call: TRBV30; clone_size: few; d_call: NA
cdr3_aa: CAVERGRSATEAFF; cdr3_nt: TGTGCCGTCGAAAGAGGGAGAAGTGCCACTGAAGCTTTCTTT; j_call: TRBJ1-1; v_call: TRBV5-4; clone_size: NA; d_call: NA
cdr3_aa: CASSSRLAGVYNEQFF; cdr3_nt: TGTGCCAGCAGTTCAAGACTAGCGGGGGTTTACAATGAGCAGTTCTTC; j_call: TRBJ2-1; v_call: TRBV28; clone_size: few; d_call: TRBD2
cdr3_aa: CASSYGTGARTDTQYF; cdr3_nt: TGTGCCAGCAGCTACGGGACAGGAGCCCGCACAGATACGCAGTATTTT; j_call: TRBJ2-3; v_call: TRBV7-3; clone_size: NA; d_call: TRBD1
cdr3_aa: CASGRDTYGYTF; cdr3_nt: TGTGCCAGCGGCCGGGACACTTATGGCTACACCTTC; j_call: TRBJ1-2; v_call: TRBV4-2; clone_size: NA; d_call: NA
cdr3_aa: CAHGISGQETQYF; cdr3_nt: TGTGCCCACGGAATTAGCGGACAAGAGACCCAGTACTTC; j_call: TRBJ2-5; v_call: TRBV10-3; clone_size: NA; d_call: NA
cdr3_aa: CASSYSLLANSNYEQYF; cdr3_nt: TGTGCCAGCAGTTACTCTCTACTAGCTAATTCTAACTACGAGCAGTACTTC; j_call: TRBJ2-7; v_call: TRBV6-7; clone_size: NA; d_call: NA
cdr3_aa: CATTGNSNQPQHF; cdr3_nt: TGTGCCACCACAGGTAATAGCAATCAGCCCCAGCATTTT; j_call: TRBJ1-5; v_call: TRBV6-1; clone_size: once; d_call: NA
cdr3_aa: CASSVDVGFGGNTIYF; cdr3_nt: TGTGCCAGCAGCGTAGATGTAGGGTTCGGGGGAAACACCATATATTTT; j_call: TRBJ1-3; v_call: TRBV9; clone_size: NA; d_call: NA
cdr3_aa: CASSPAQGDGTEAFF; cdr3_nt: TGTGCCAGCAGTCCGGCACAGGGGGATGGCACTGAAGCTTTCTTT; j_call: TRBJ1-1; v_call: TRBV28; clone_size: NA; d_call: TRBD1
cdr3_aa: CASSLVSGTVVGPEQFF; cdr3_nt: TGTGCCAGCAGCTTAGTATCCGGGACTGTCGTGGGGCCTGAGCAGTTCTTC; j_call: TRBJ2-1; v_call: TRBV7-9; clone_size: once; d_call: NA
cdr3_aa: CSAARGRGDTQYF; cdr3_nt: TGCAGCGCCGCCAGGGGGCGCGGAGATACGCAGTATTTT; j_call: TRBJ2-3; v_call: TRBV29-1; clone_size: NA; d_call: TRBD1
cdr3_aa: CAAREGVGTEAFF; cdr3_nt: TGCGCCGCCCGGGAGGGGGTCGGCACTGAAGCTTTCTTT; j_call: TRBJ1-1; v_call: TRBV5-1; clone_size: NA; d_call: NA
cdr3_aa: CSGRDIQETQYF; cdr3_nt: TGCAGCGGCCGGGACATTCAAGAGACCCAGTACTTC; j_call: TRBJ2-5; v_call: TRBV29-1; clone_size: once; d_call: NA
cdr3_aa: CASSLVGEGLSYEQYF; cdr3_nt: TGTGCCAGCAGCTTGGTAGGCGAGGGACTCTCCTACGAGCAGTACTTC; j_call: TRBJ2-7; v_call: TRBV5-4; clone_size: NA; d_call: NA
cdr3_aa: CASSPTWDMNTGELFF; cdr3_nt: TGTGCCAGCTCACCGACCTGGGACATGAACACCGGGGAGCTGTTTTTT; j_call: TRBJ2-2; v_call: TRBV18; clone_size: NA; d_call: NA
cdr3_aa: CASQLKGNTEAFF; cdr3_nt: TGCGCCAGTCAACTTAAGGGGAACACTGAAGCTTTCTTT; j_call: TRBJ1-1; v_call: TRBV5-1; clone_size: NA; d_call: NA
cdr3_aa: CASRAGGLAYNEQFF; cdr3_nt: TGTGCCAGCAGAGCGGGAGGTCTGGCCTACAATGAGCAGTTCTTC; j_call: TRBJ2-1; v_call: TRBV27; clone_size: NA; d_call: TRBD2
cdr3_aa: CASSQGRTRSSGNTIYF; cdr3_nt: TGCGCCAGCAGCCAAGGGCGGACAAGGAGCTCTGGAAACACCATATATTTT; j_call: TRBJ1-3; v_call: TRBV4-1; clone_size: NA; d_call: NA
cdr3_aa: CATGLGDIGYTF; cdr3_nt: TGTGCCACAGGGTTGGGGGACATTGGCTACACCTTC; j_call: TRBJ1-2; v_call: TRBV19; clone_size: NA; d_call: NA
cdr3_aa: CASSQSGQPTYEQYF; cdr3_nt: TGCGCCAGCAGCCAATCCGGACAGCCCACCTACGAGCAGTACTTC; j_call: TRBJ2-7; v_call: TRBV4-3; clone_size: NA; d_call: NA
cdr3_aa: CASSDLLGGSSSYGYTF; cdr3_nt: TGCGCCAGCAGTGACCTCCTGGGGGGTAGTTCTTCCTATGGCTACACCTTC; j_call: TRBJ1-2; v_call: TRBV10-2; clone_size: NA; d_call: NA
cdr3_aa: CASSPEGGTEAFF; cdr3_nt: TGTGCCAGCAGCCCCGAGGGGGGCACTGAAGCTTTCTTT; j_call: TRBJ1-1; v_call: TRBV7-3; clone_size: once; d_call: NA
cdr3_aa: CASSSRQNYEQYF; cdr3_nt: TGTGCCAGCAGCTCACGACAGAACTACGAGCAGTACTTC; j_call: TRBJ2-7; v_call: TRBV7-3; clone_size: NA; d_call: NA
cdr3_aa: CASSTSNRAETQYF; cdr3_nt: TGTGCCAGCAGCACAAGCAACAGGGCAGAGACCCAGTACTTC; j_call: TRBJ2-5; v_call: TRBV5-6; clone_size: NA; d_call: NA
cdr3_aa: CASNRDPNRQPQHF; cdr3_nt: TGTGCCAGTAACCGGGACCCCAATCGGCAGCCCCAGCATTTT; j_call: TRBJ1-5; v_call: TRBV19; clone_size: NA; d_call: NA
cdr3_aa: CASSWDSGSTDTQYF; cdr3_nt: TGTGCCAGCAGTTGGGATAGCGGGAGCACAGATACGCAGTATTTT; j_call: TRBJ2-3; v_call: TRBV6-5; clone_size: NA; d_call: TRBD2
cdr3_aa: CASSPWTSGSYEQYF; cdr3_nt: TGTGCCAGCTCACCATGGACTAGCGGGAGTTACGAGCAGTACTTC; j_call: TRBJ2-7; v_call: TRBV18; clone_size: NA; d_call: TRBD2
cdr3_aa: CSAALAGGTDTQYF; cdr3_nt: TGCAGCGCCGCACTAGCGGGAGGCACAGATACGCAGTATTTT; j_call: TRBJ2-3; v_call: TRBV29-1; clone_size: NA; d_call: TRBD2
cdr3_aa: CASSPGLAGYYEQYF; cdr3_nt: TGTGCCAGCAGCCCGGGACTAGCGGGATACTACGAGCAGTACTTC; j_call: TRBJ2-7; v_call: TRBV5-4; clone_size: NA; d_call: TRBD2
cdr3_aa: CASSWGVGDEQYF; cdr3_nt: TGTGCCAGCAGTTGGGGCGTCGGCGACGAGCAGTACTTC; j_call: TRBJ2-7; v_call: TRBV6-5; clone_size: NA; d_call: NA
cdr3_aa: CASRGAAAGGYTF; cdr3_nt: TGTGCCAGCAGAGGTGCGGCAGCTGGGGGCTACACCTTC; j_call: TRBJ1-2; v_call: TRBV6-1; clone_size: NA; d_call: NA
cdr3_aa: CASSGPWVSSYEQYF; cdr3_nt: TGTGCCAGCAGTGGACCCTGGGTCAGCTCCTACGAGCAGTACTTC; j_call: TRBJ2-7; v_call: TRBV2; clone_size: NA; d_call: NA
cdr3_aa: CASSSLGLNNYGYTF; cdr3_nt: TGCGCCAGCAGCAGCCTTGGATTGAATAACTATGGCTACACCTTC; j_call: TRBJ1-2; v_call: TRBV5-1; clone_size: NA; d_call: NA
cdr3_aa: CASSLGTSGRSTDTQYF; cdr3_nt: TGTGCCAGCAGTTTAGGGACTAGCGGACGTAGCACAGATACGCAGTATTTT; j_call: TRBJ2-3; v_call: TRBV27; clone_size: NA; d_call: TRBD2
cdr3_aa: CSVAGFRGGYTF; cdr3_nt: TGCAGCGTTGCGGGTTTCCGTGGTGGCTACACCTTC; j_call: TRBJ1-2; v_call: TRBV29-1; clone_size: NA; d_call: NA
cdr3_aa: CASSPLTSGSSYNEQFF; cdr3_nt: TGTGCCAGCTCACCACTGACTAGCGGGAGCTCCTACAATGAGCAGTTCTTC; j_call: TRBJ2-1; v_call: TRBV18; clone_size: NA; d_call: TRBD2
cdr3_aa: CASSEGLAVNEQFF; cdr3_nt: TGTGCCAGCAGCGAGGGACTAGCAGTCAATGAGCAGTTCTTC; j_call: TRBJ2-1; v_call: TRBV5-5; clone_size: NA; d_call: TRBD2
cdr3_aa: CASSWGTGELFF; cdr3_nt: TGTGCCAGTAGTTGGGGGACCGGGGAGCTGTTTTTT; j_call: TRBJ2-2; v_call: TRBV19; clone_size: few; d_call: NA
cdr3_aa: CASSPGDLNTGELFF; cdr3_nt: TGCGCCAGCAGCCCAGGGGATTTAAACACCGGGGAGCTGTTTTTT; j_call: TRBJ2-2; v_call: TRBV5-1; clone_size: NA; d_call: NA
cdr3_aa: CASSVQGPGELFF; cdr3_nt: TGTGCCAGCAGTGTACAGGGGCCCGGGGAGCTGTTTTTT; j_call: TRBJ2-2; v_call: TRBV28; clone_size: NA; d_call: TRBD1
cdr3_aa: CASSPDRAGTDTQYF; cdr3_nt: TGTGCCAGCTCCCCAGACAGGGCCGGCACAGATACGCAGTATTTT; j_call: TRBJ2-3; v_call: TRBV6-1; clone_size: NA; d_call: TRBD1
cdr3_aa: CASSVSTNTGELFF; cdr3_nt: TGTGCCAGCAGTGTCTCTACGAACACCGGGGAGCTGTTTTTT; j_call: TRBJ2-2; v_call: TRBV2; clone_size: few; d_call: NA
cdr3_aa: CASTPLAGGHNEQFF; cdr3_nt: TGTGCCAGCACCCCTTTAGCGGGAGGACACAATGAGCAGTTCTTC; j_call: TRBJ2-1; v_call: TRBV2; clone_size: NA; d_call: TRBD2
cdr3_aa: CASSPRQGSRPQHF; cdr3_nt: TGTGCCAGCAGCCCTCGACAGGGTTCGAGGCCCCAGCATTTT; j_call: TRBJ1-5; v_call: TRBV7-2; clone_size: NA; d_call: TRBD1
cdr3_aa: CASSAQGNYGYTF; cdr3_nt: TGTGCCAGCTCAGCACAGGGCAACTATGGCTACACCTTC; j_call: TRBJ1-2; v_call: TRBV18; clone_size: NA; d_call: NA
cdr3_aa: CASSDRQEPPYGYTF; cdr3_nt: TGTGCCAGCAGTGACCGACAGGAGCCGCCCTATGGCTACACCTTC; j_call: TRBJ1-2; v_call: TRBV6-1; clone_size: NA; d_call: NA
cdr3_aa: CASSETTGSERRYGYTF; cdr3_nt: TGTGCCAGCAGTGAGACTACAGGGAGCGAAAGAAGATATGGCTACACCTTC; j_call: TRBJ1-2; v_call: TRBV25-1; clone_size: once; d_call: NA
cdr3_aa: CASSLQGSGANVLTF; cdr3_nt: TGTGCCAGTAGTCTTCAGGGGAGTGGGGCCAACGTCCTGACTTTC; j_call: TRBJ2-6; v_call: TRBV19; clone_size: NA; d_call: NA